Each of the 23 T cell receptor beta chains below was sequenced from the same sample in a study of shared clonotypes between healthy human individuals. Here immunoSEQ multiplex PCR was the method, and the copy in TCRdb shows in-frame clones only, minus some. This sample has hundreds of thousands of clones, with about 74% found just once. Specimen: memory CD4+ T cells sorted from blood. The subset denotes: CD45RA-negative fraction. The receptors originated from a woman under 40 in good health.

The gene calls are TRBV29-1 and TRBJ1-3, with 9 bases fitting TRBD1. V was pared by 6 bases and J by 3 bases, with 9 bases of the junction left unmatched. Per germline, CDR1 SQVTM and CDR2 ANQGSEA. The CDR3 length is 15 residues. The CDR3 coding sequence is TGCAGCGTAGGGGACAGGGAAAGCTGTGGAAACACCATATATTTT. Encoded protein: CSVGDRESCGNTIYF.

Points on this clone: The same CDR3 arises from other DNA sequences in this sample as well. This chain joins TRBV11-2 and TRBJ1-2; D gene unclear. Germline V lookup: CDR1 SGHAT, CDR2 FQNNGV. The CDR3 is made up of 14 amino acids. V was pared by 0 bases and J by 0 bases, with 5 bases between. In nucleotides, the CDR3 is TGTGCCAGCAGCTTAGACAGGACTAACTATGGCTACACCTTC. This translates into CASSLDRTNYGYTF.

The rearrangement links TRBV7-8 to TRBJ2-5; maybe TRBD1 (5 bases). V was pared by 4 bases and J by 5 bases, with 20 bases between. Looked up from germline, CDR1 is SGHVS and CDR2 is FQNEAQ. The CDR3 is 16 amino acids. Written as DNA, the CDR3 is TGTGCCAGCAGCTCAACCCCCAGGGCTGGTTGGGAGACCCAGTACTTC. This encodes CASSSTPRAGWETQYF.

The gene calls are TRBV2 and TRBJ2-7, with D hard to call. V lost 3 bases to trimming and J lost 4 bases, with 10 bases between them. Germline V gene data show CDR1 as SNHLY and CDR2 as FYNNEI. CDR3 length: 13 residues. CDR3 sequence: CASSDPPSYEQYF. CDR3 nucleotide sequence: TGTGCCAGCAGTGACCCACCCAGTTACGAGCAGTACTTC.

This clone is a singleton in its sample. CDR3 DNA: TGCGCCAGCAGCTTCACCGGGACAGGGCCCGGGGGCACTGAAGCTTTCTTT. This sequence encodes CASSFTGTGPGGTEAFF. The chain joins TRBV5-1 to TRBJ1-1, with TRBD1 matching over 9 bases. Trimming cost V 2 bases and J 4 bases; bases outside gene matches: 12. The CDR3 covers 17 residues. Germline V gene lookup returns CDR1 SGHRS and CDR2 YFSETQ. Looking up the rest from reference TRBV5-1 and TRBJ1-1 gives the full variable domain: KAGVTQTPRYLIKTRGQQVTLSCSPISGHRSVSWYQQTPGQGLQFLFEYFSETQRNKGNFPGRFSGRQFSNSRSEMNVSTLELGDSALYLCASSFTGTGPGGTEAFFGQGTRLTVV.

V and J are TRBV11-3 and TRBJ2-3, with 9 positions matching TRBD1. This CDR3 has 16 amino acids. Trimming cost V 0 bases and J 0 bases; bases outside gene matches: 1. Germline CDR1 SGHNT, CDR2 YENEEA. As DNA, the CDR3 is TGTGCCAGCAGCTTAGACGGACAGGGGAGCACAGATACGCAGTATTTT. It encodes CASSLDGQGSTDTQYF.

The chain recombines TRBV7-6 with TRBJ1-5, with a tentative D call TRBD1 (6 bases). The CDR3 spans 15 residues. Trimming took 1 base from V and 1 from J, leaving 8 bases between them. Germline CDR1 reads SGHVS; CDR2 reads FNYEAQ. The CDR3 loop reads CASSLEQGSNQPQHF. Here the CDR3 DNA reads TGTGCCAGCAGCTTAGAACAGGGAAGCAATCAGCCCCAGCATTTT.

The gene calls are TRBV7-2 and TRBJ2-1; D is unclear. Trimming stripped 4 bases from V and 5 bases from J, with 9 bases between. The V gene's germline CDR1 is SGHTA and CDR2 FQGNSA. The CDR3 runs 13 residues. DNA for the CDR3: TGTGCCAGCAGCTCGAGTTGGGACAATGAGCAGTTCTTC. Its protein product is CASSSSWDNEQFF.

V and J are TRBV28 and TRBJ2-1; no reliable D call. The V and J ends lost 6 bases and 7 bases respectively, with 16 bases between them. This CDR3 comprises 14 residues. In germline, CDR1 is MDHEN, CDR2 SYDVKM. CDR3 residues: CASSRVYRRNEQFF. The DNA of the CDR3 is TGTGCCAGCAGCCGGGTCTACCGGAGAAATGAGCAGTTCTTC.

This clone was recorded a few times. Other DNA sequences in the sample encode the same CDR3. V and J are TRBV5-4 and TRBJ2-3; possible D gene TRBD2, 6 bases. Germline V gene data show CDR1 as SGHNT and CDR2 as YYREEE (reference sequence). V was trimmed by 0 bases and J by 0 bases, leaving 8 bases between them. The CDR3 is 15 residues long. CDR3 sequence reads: CASSLDGGSTDTQYF. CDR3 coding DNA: TGTGCCAGCAGCTTGGATGGGGGGAGCACAGATACGCAGTATTTT. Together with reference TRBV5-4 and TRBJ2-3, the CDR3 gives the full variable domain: ETGVTQSPTHLIKTRGQQVTLRCSSQSGHNTVSWYQQALGQGPQFIFQYYREEENGRGNFPPRFSGLQFPNYSSELNVNALELDDSALYLCASSLDGGSTDTQYFGPGTRLTVL.

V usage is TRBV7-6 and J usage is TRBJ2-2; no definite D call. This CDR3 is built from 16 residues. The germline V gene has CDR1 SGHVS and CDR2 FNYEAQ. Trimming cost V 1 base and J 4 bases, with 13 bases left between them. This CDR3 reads CASSLGTSRSTGELFF. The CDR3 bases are TGTGCCAGCAGCTTAGGGACCAGTAGGAGCACCGGGGAGCTGTTTTTT.

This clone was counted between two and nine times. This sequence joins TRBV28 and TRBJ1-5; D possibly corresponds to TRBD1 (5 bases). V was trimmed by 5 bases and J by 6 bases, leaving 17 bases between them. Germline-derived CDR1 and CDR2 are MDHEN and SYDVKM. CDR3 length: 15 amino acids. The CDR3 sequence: CASSPRRGRAQPQHF. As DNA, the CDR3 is TGTGCCAGCAGTCCCAGGAGGGGTCGGGCTCAGCCCCAGCATTTT.

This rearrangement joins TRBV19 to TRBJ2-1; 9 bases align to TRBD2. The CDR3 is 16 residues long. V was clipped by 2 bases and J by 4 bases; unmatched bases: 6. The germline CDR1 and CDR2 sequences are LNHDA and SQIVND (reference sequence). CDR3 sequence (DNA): TGTGCCAGTAGTATACTAGCGGGAAACGGATACAATGAGCAGTTCTTC. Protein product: CASSILAGNGYNEQFF.

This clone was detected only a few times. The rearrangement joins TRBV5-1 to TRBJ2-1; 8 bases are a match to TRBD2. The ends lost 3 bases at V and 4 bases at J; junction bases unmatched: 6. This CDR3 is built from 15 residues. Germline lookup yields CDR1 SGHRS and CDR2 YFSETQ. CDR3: CASSSREGGYNEQFF. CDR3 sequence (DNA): TGCGCCAGCAGCTCACGGGAGGGCGGTTACAATGAGCAGTTCTTC.

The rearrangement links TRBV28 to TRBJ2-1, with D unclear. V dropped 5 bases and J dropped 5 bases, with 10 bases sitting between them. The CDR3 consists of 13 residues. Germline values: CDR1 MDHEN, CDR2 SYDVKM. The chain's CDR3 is CASSGSTHNEQFF. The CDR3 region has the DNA TGTGCCAGCAGTGGTAGCACCCACAATGAGCAGTTCTTC.

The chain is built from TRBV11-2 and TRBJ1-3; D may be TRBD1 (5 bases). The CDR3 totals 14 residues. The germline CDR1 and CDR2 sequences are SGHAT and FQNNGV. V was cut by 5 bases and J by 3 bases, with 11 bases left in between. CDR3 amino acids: CASSPAQGGNTIYF. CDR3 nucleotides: TGTGCCAGCAGCCCAGCCCAGGGTGGAAACACCATATATTTT.

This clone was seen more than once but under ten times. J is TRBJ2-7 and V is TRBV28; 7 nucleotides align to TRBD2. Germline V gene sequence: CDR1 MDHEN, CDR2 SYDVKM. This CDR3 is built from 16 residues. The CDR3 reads CAAVPPGGSPSYEQYF. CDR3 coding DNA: TGTGCGGCAGTCCCCCCCGGGGGGTCCCCCTCCTACGAGCAGTACTTC.

The CDR3 sequence is CASSLGTGDSYEQYF. The CDR3 DNA reads as TGTGCCAGCAGTTTGGGGACAGGGGACTCCTACGAGCAGTACTTC. The chain links TRBV28 to TRBJ2-7; TRBD1 matches 10 bases. Unmatched junction bases numbered 2, after V lost 3 bases and J lost 0 bases. Germline loops: CDR1 MDHEN, CDR2 SYDVKM. The CDR3 length is 15 residues.

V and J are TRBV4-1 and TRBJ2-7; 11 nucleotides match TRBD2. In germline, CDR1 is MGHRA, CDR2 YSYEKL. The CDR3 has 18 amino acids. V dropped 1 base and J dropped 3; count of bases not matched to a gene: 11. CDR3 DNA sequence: TGCGCCAGCAGCCAAGGTTCGGGAGCGACTAGCGGGAACTACGAGCAGTACTTC. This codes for CASSQGSGATSGNYEQYF.

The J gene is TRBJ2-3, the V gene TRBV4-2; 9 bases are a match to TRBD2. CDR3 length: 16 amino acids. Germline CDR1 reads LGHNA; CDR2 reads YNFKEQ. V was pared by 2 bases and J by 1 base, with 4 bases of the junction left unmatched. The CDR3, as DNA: TGTGCCAGCAGCCAACAAGCGGGAGGCCGCACAGATACGCAGTATTTT. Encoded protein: CASSQQAGGRTDTQYF.

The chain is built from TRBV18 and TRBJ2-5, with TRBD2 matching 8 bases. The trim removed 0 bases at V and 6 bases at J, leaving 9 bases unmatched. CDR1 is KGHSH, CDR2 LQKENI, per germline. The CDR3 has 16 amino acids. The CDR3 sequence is CASSPPGGQREKTQYF. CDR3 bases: TGTGCCAGCTCACCACCGGGAGGTCAGCGGGAGAAGACCCAGTACTTC.

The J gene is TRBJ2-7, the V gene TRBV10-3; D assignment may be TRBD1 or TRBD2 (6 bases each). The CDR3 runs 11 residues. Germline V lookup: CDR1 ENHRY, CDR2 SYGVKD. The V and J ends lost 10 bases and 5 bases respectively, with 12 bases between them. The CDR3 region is CATGGRDEQYF. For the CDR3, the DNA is TGTGCCACCGGGGGCAGAGACGAGCAGTACTTC.

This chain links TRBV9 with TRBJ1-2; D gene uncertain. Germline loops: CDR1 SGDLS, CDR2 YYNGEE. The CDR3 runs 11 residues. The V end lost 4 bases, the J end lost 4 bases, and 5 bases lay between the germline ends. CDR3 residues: CASSPIYGYTF. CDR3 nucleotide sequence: TGTGCCAGCAGCCCGATCTATGGCTACACCTTC.